The clone carrying this TCR beta chain appeared many times. Its antigen is unknown. Source study methods: Counts of TCRs in each sample centred on a median of around 96,000 and extended from approximately 21,000 to 630,000. TCRdb processed the RACE reads anew with MiXCR; each CDR3 protein has one entry. Here the V and J calls rest on TCRdb's processing, not on the authors' analysis. The data contain around 300,000 distinct CDR3 sequences, approximately 6.3% of them singletons. The V gene end was trimmed by 4 bases and the J gene end by 2 bases; junction bases not matched to a gene: 11. The CDR3 is made up of 17 amino acids. Germline V gene sequence: CDR1 SEHNR, CDR2 FQNEAQ (reference sequence). Time point defined: patch test 1, 2 weeks after DPC sensitization. Regarding treatment: therapeutic diphenylcyclopropenone sensitization with weekly scalp DPC. These data are taken from a study of human T cells and chemical hapten exposure. Findings of the study overall: Expanded TCRs created a significantly greater count of big CDR3 similarity clusters than controls did.

This TCR came from a woman aged 18-30 years with alopecia areata. Some clones in this sample may be carry-over from other donors' samples. The chain recombines TRBV7-9 with TRBJ2-3, with 8 bases aligning to TRBD1. The sequencing here drew on whole blood, taken in connection with sensitization to the hapten diphenylcyclopropenone (DPC). CDR3 residues: CASSSYKGTGHTDTQYF. The DNA for the CDR3 is TGTGCCAGCAGCTCTTACAAAGGGACAGGCCACACAGATACGCAGTATTTT.